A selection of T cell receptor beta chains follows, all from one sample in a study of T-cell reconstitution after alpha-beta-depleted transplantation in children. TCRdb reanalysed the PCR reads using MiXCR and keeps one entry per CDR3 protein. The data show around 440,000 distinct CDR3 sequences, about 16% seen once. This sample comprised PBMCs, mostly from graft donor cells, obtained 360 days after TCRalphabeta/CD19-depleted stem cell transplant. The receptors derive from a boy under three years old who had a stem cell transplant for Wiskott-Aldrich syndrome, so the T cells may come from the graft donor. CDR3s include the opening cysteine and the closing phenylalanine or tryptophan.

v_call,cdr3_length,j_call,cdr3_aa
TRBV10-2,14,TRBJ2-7,CASVLGVGNYEQYF
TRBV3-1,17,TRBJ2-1,CASSQRGSGGPYNEQFF
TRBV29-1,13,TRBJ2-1,CSVARSVRAQSLF
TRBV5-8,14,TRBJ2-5,CASSLAGGKETQYF
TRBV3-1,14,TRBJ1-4,CASSQDNRNGKLFF
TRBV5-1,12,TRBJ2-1,CASGELAGGLDF
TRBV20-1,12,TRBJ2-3,CSARDLGYTQYF
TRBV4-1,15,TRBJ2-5,CASSQVRGLQETQYF
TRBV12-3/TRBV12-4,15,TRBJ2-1,CASSWFSGRVKEQFF
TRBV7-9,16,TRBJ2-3,CASSLAGAGSTDTQYF
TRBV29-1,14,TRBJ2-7,CSARTEPQSYEQYF
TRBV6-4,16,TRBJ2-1,CASSEGVSAGFNEQFF
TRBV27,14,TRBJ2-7,CASSHGQGAYEQYF
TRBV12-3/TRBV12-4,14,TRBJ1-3,CASSKDRAEYTIYF
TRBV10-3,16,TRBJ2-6,CAISEGQFSGANVLTF